This T cell receptor (beta chain) was profiled in a study of blood T cell repertoires in COVID-19. The CDR3 runs to 13 residues. V gave up 2 bases and J gave up 5 bases; unmatched junction bases: 4. Looked up from germline, CDR1 is SGHNT and CDR2 is YYREEE (reference sequence). How the authors handled the data: Scientists estimated how many nucleated cells there were by amplifying reference gene primers. Sequencing used immunoSEQ multiplex PCR; TCRdb keeps in-frame clones, though not all of them. V and J calls and clone size are as listed in that table; D and trimming were resolved from the DNA. The profile shows 110,000 or so clones, roughly three quarters of them singletons.

This TCR was recovered from a human donor in a cohort sampled during active COVID-19. Source material: peripheral blood. The V gene is TRBV5-4, the J gene TRBJ2-7; TRBD1 matches 7 bases. The chain's CDR3 is CASSLQGSNEQYF. The CDR3 coding sequence is TGTGCCAGCAGCTTACAGGGGTCCAACGAGCAGTACTTC.